This T cell receptor (beta chain) stems from a study of shared clonotypes between healthy human individuals. At deep level, the assay was performed. Each subset's genomic DNA was shared equally among a number of immunoSEQ plates. This table comes from immunoSEQ multiplex PCR, and its TCRdb copy is limited to in-frame clones, with some not included. The profile covers about 2.4 million clones, with 90% to 95% appearing a single time and 0.36% taken by the ten largest. CDR3 length: 15 residues. V shed 2 bases and J 5 bases; nucleotides not matched to a gene: 4. Germline V gene sequence: CDR1 GTSNPN, CDR2 SVGIG (reference sequence).

The sequence derives from a man aged 18 to 29 in good health. Some clones in this sample may be carry-over from other donors' samples. Sequenced: naive CD4+ T cells from PBMCs. Subset: CD45RA+ positively selected. The chain couples TRBV30 to TRBJ2-3; 13 nucleotides align to TRBD2. The CDR3: CAWSFGLAGVDTQYF. The CDR3 nucleotides are TGTGCCTGGAGTTTTGGACTAGCGGGAGTAGATACGCAGTATTTT.